The present entry profiles one T cell receptor (beta chain) with its context. Its cognate antigen has yet to be identified. Base qualities are not provided; no much larger clone lies one nucleotide away. The sample comes from a study of T cell responses to AZD1222 COVID-19 vaccine (dated by TCRdb to the early 2020s). Turning to the overall study: Because spike-specific TCR depth and breadth did not differ between the two schedules, AZD1222 recipients who got a second dose at roughly 4 weeks were pooled with those who got a second dose at roughly 12 weeks. A total of 240 or so trial participants underwent TCR sequencing, of whom about 210 had received two doses of AZD1222 and 26 had received two doses of the MenACWY control vaccine. Trial participants were enrolled by age into subgroups of 18-55, 56-69 and 70-plus years, and about 150, 27 and 61 TCR-sequenced participants, respectively, were included in these subgroups.

The meaning of the sample's time point label: baseline before first vaccination. Vaccinee samples were obtained from the UK trials COV001 and COV002, which included a single-blind randomized controlled phase 2/3 trial of AZD1222 (ChAdOx1 nCoV-19) in healthy adults. For TCRbeta chain sequencing, PBMC samples were collected from trial participants at day 0 and at day 28 after the second dose. The CDR3 regions of human TCRbeta chains were subjected to immunosequencing. Per the source publication's procedure: TCRs in the repertoires were matched against a reference library of SARS-CoV-2-specific TCRs that had been generated with the MIRA antigen-specificity platform. Breadth was defined as the fraction of unique TCRs that were SARS-CoV-2-associated. Depth was defined as the fraction of total T cells that were SARS-CoV-2-associated. Using the MIRA data, each spike-specific TCR was assigned both to the spike region to which the TCR was reactive and to a CD4 or CD8 class. Log10-transformed breadth and depth values were compared by one-way ANOVA with Sidak's multiple comparisons tests. TCRdb provides this immuneACCESS table in a form limited to in-frame rearrangements. Some clones are lacking; in checked studies, under half of them reflect an unresolved V gene, and why the rest are absent is not known. V, J and clone size were drawn from that table, and D and trimming were deduced from the DNA. The sample table records 90,000 to 110,000 clones; about 85% of these occur just once. The top ten hold about 5% of the sample.

Reading from cysteine to phenylalanine, the CDR3 counts 14 amino acids. Solely the CDR3 DNA is kept, with 42 bases framed from the first base. The germline V end is reduced by 4 bases and the J end by 5 bases; junction bases left unmatched: 7. Via the germline V gene, CDR1 is SNHLY and CDR2 FYNNEI. The paper's findings and limits, for the study overall: Participants were mostly white British and included more females than males, and it was suggested by the authors that clonal diversity may have been underestimated. Vaccine-associated CD4 TCRs spanned the whole spike protein, with dominant responses in regions 160-218 and 743-854. After two AZD1222 doses, both the breadth and the depth of spike-specific TCRs were significantly higher than at day 0 and than in MenACWY recipients. No day 14 peak-response samples were available, so repertoires were characterized only after the peak T cell response. Reportedly, close to half of the unique spike-specific TCRs recognized epitopes lying outside the regions that are mutated in the B.1.351 and B.1.1.7 variants. In the small 56-69-year group, the increase in depth fell short of significance, most likely because of low power. Conclusions about previously exposed vaccinees are limited, since just a handful of AZD1222 recipients were seropositive for SARS-CoV-2 at baseline.

The origin of this receptor is an adult in good health. Here the chain combines TRBV2 and TRBJ1-1, with 7 central nucleotides matching TRBD1. Material: peripheral blood, obtained on day 0 of AZD1222 vaccination. The CDR3 loop reads CASSAQGESTEAFF. The DNA is TGTGCCAGCAGTGCCCAGGGGGAAAGTACTGAAGCTTTCTTT. The full variable domain, completed from the reference TRBV2 and TRBJ1-1 proteins outside the CDR3, reads EPEVTQTPSHQVTQMGQEVILRCVPISNHLYFYWYRQILGQKVEFLVSFYNNEISEKSEIFDDQFSVERPDGSNFTLKIRSTKLEDSAMYFCASSAQGESTEAFFGQGTRLTVV.